These 18 T cell receptor beta chains originate from one sample sequenced in a study of T cell responses to AZD1222 COVID-19 vaccine. The table came from immunoSEQ multiplex PCR; TCRdb's copy has only in-frame clones and leaves some out. The sample holds approximately 130,000 clones; approximately 85% are singletons and the top ten take about 8.5%. Sequenced here: peripheral blood, sampled on day 0 of AZD1222 vaccination. These TCRs come from an adult in good health.

This clone has just a few counts. The V call is TRBV11-3, the J call TRBJ1-1; possible D gene TRBD1, 6 bases. CDR1 and CDR2 (germline): SGHNT, YENEEA. Trimming left V 3 bases short and J 1 base short, with 9 bases between. CDR3 length equals 14 residues. This CDR3 reads CASSFPQGNTEAFF. CDR3 in DNA: TGTGCCAGCAGCTTTCCACAGGGGAACACTGAAGCTTTCTTT.

The chain has TRBV6-6 and TRBJ2-2; D possibly corresponds to TRBD2 (6 bases). Germline V gene data show CDR1 as MNHNY and CDR2 as SVGAGI (reference sequence). With 2 bases removed from V and 8 bases from J, the gap between germline ends came to 12 bases. The CDR3 is 14 residues long. The CDR3 DNA is TGTGCCAGCAGTTACCCCGGAGGGAAAGGGGAGCTGTTTTTT. It is translated as CASSYPGGKGELFF.

The V gene is TRBV2, the J gene TRBJ1-6; no clear D. From germline, CDR1 is SNHLY and CDR2 FYNNEI. The CDR3 covers 12 residues. V was trimmed by 6 bases and J by 6 bases, leaving 6 bases between them. This CDR3 reads CASRATNSPLHF. CDR3 DNA sequence: TGTGCCAGCAGAGCGACTAATTCACCCCTCCACTTT. The whole variable domain, filled in from reference TRBV2 and TRBJ1-6, reads EPEVTQTPSHQVTQMGQEVILRCVPISNHLYFYWYRQILGQKVEFLVSFYNNEISEKSEIFDDQFSVERPDGSNFTLKIRSTKLEDSAMYFCASRATNSPLHFGNGTRLTVT.

The chain carries TRBV11-3 and TRBJ2-3, with no clear D. Trimming left V 0 bases short and J 0 bases short, with 7 bases between. The CDR3 runs to 15 residues. The germline V gene has CDR1 SGHNT and CDR2 YENEEA. For the CDR3, the DNA is TGTGCCAGCAGCTTAGATGTAGGGAGCACAGATACGCAGTATTTT. Protein product: CASSLDVGSTDTQYF. The full variable domain, its missing parts supplied by reference TRBV11-3 and TRBJ2-3, is EAGVVQSPRYKIIEKKQPVAFWCNPISGHNTLYWYLQNLGQGPELLIRYENEEAVDDSQLPKDRFSAERLKGVDSTLKIQPAELGDSAVYLCASSLDVGSTDTQYFGPGTRLTVL.

The chain combines TRBV7-9 with TRBJ1-6; 7 nucleotides agree with TRBD1. The CDR3 is 14 residues long. V lost 5 bases and J lost 8; bases outside the gene matches: 6. Germline V lookup: CDR1 SEHNR, CDR2 FQNEAQ (reference sequence). This CDR3 reads CASSGQGEDSPLHF. For the CDR3, the DNA is TGTGCCAGCAGCGGTCAGGGGGAGGATTCACCCCTCCACTTT.

The chain joins TRBV2 to TRBJ2-1, with no clear D. V was pared by 1 base and J by 5 bases, with 12 bases between. The CDR3 sequence is 15 residues long. Germline assignment: CDR1 SNHLY and CDR2 FYNNEI. CDR3 DNA sequence: TGTGCCAGCAGTGAAGGCTCGAACTACGACAATGAGCAGTTCTTC. Protein sequence: CASSEGSNYDNEQFF.

The chain recombines TRBV24-1 with TRBJ2-1; D ambiguous. The V gene lost 0 bases and the J gene lost 8 bases, with 4 bases spanning the gap. CDR1 and CDR2 (germline): KGHDR, SFDVKD. CDR3 length: 12 amino acids. The CDR3, as DNA: TGTGCCACCAGTGATTTGAGGGATGAGCAGTTCTTC. Its protein is CATSDLRDEQFF.

V gene TRBV7-2 combines with J gene TRBJ1-2; no firm D call. Germline V lookup: CDR1 SGHTA, CDR2 FQGNSA. The CDR3 spans 13 residues. Trimming left V 0 bases short and J 6 bases short, with 8 bases between. Written as DNA, the CDR3 is TGTGCCAGCAGCTTAGCGAGGGATGATGGCTACACCTTC. This encodes CASSLARDDGYTF.

The gene calls are TRBV7-9 and TRBJ1-2; D may be TRBD1 (6 bases). The CDR3 runs to 15 residues. Trimming stripped 5 bases from V and 0 bases from J, with 13 bases between. Germline lookup yields CDR1 SEHNR and CDR2 FQNEAQ (reference sequence). CDR3 region: CASSPTGSPNYGYTF. CDR3 bases: TGTGCCAGCAGCCCGACAGGATCCCCTAACTATGGCTACACCTTC.

The chain recombines TRBV5-1 with TRBJ1-1, with a weak D call TRBD1 (6 bases). This CDR3 is 14 amino acids long. V lost 0 bases to trimming and J lost 5 bases, with 11 bases between them. Germline V gives CDR1 SGHRS, CDR2 YFSETQ. CDR3 bases: TGCGCCAGCAGCTTGGCACAGGGACGAACTGAAGCTTTCTTT. Translation: CASSLAQGRTEAFF.

CDR3: CASSSITTQGGTQYF. The CDR3 DNA sequence: TGTGCCAGCAGTTCAATTACTACCCAGGGCGGTACGCAGTATTTT. The rearrangement joins TRBV28 to TRBJ2-3; maybe TRBD1 (5 bases). CDR1 and CDR2 (germline): MDHEN, SYDVKM. Trimming shortened V by 4 bases and J by 8 bases, and 19 bases separated the two germline ends. The CDR3 covers 15 residues.

This clone occurred once. The chain has TRBV7-2 and TRBJ1-5; D gene ambiguous. The V gene lost 1 base and the J gene lost 0 bases, with 10 bases spanning the gap. The germline CDR1 and CDR2 sequences are SGHTA and FQGNSA. CDR3 size: 16 residues. The CDR3 DNA reads as TGTGCCAGCAGCTTAGTGGGCGTAAATAGCAATCAGCCCCAGCATTTT. This gives the protein CASSLVGVNSNQPQHF.

The rearrangement uses TRBV5-6 and TRBJ2-7; D unresolved. The V gene's germline CDR1 is SGHDT and CDR2 YYEEEE. The V and J ends lost 0 bases and 6 bases respectively, with 7 bases between them. CDR3 length equals 12 residues. The CDR3 is CASSLGVREQYF. The CDR3 DNA is TGTGCCAGCAGCTTGGGGGTCCGCGAGCAGTACTTC.

The chain combines TRBV3-1 (or the pseudogene TRBV3-2) with TRBJ1-1; no reliable D call. Germline CDR1 LGHDT, CDR2 YNNKEL (reference sequence). V was clipped by 4 bases and J by 3 bases, with 12 bases between them. The CDR3 runs to 14 residues. The CDR3: CASSLDPRDTEAFF. For the CDR3, the DNA is TGTGCCAGCAGCCTAGACCCGCGGGACACTGAAGCTTTCTTT.

V gene TRBV14 combines with J gene TRBJ2-1, with 9 nucleotides matching TRBD2. The CDR3 contains 15 residues. Losses at the gene ends were 1 base for V and 8 bases for J; bases not matched to a gene: 6. Germline CDR1 reads SGHDN; CDR2 reads FVKESK. Here the CDR3 DNA reads TGTGCCAGCAGCCAAGTGGCGGGAGGGCCCCATGAGCAGTTCTTC. It codes for CASSQVAGGPHEQFF.

The chain has TRBV5-1 and TRBJ1-1; D is ambiguous. Germline loops: CDR1 SGHRS, CDR2 YFSETQ. V lost 2 bases and J lost 1, with 6 bases in between. The CDR3 loop spans 13 amino acids. The CDR3 protein is CASSFPENTEAFF. The CDR3 DNA follows: TGCGCCAGCAGCTTCCCCGAGAACACTGAAGCTTTCTTT.

The chain carries TRBV6-4 and TRBJ1-4; possible D gene TRBD1, 5 bases. Germline V gene sequence: CDR1 MRHNA, CDR2 SNTAGT. V was pared by 5 bases and J by 9 bases, with 16 bases between. The CDR3 spans 14 residues. The CDR3 DNA sequence: TGTGCCAGCAGTAACGGGACCCTGCAACAAAAACTGTTTTTT. This translates into CASSNGTLQQKLFF.

This chain's CDR3 is CATTGGGRTGLYNEQFF. The CDR3 region has the DNA TGTGCCACCACGGGGGGCGGCCGGACAGGGTTGTACAATGAGCAGTTCTTC. The chain is built from TRBV2 and TRBJ2-1, with a possible D match to TRBD1 (8 bases). CDR1 is SNHLY and CDR2 is FYNNEI in the germline V gene. Trimming removed 10 bases from V and 4 bases from J, with 26 bases in between. The CDR3 has 17 residues.